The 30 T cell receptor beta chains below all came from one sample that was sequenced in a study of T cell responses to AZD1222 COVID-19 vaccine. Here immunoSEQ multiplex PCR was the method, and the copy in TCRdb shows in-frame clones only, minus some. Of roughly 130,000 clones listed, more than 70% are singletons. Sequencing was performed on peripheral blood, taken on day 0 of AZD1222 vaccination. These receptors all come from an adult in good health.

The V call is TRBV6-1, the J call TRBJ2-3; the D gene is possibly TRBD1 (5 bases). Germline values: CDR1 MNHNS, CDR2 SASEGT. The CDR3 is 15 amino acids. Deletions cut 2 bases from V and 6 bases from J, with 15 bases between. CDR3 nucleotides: TGTGCCAGCAGTGAAAATCTTTCTGCAGGGGATACGCAGTATTTT. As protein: CASSENLSAGDTQYF.

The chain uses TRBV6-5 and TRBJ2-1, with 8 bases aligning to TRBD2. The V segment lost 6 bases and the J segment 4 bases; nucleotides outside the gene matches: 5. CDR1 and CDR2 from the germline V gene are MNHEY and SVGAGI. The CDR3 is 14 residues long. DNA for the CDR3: TGTGCCAGCAGATATAGCGGGGAATACAATGAGCAGTTCTTC. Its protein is CASRYSGEYNEQFF.

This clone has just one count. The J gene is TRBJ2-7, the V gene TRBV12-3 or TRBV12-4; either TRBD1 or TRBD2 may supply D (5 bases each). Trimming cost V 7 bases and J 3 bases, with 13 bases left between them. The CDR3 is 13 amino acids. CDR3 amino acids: CASNRDGNYEQYF. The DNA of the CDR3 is TGTGCCAGCAACCGGGACGGTAACTACGAGCAGTACTTC.

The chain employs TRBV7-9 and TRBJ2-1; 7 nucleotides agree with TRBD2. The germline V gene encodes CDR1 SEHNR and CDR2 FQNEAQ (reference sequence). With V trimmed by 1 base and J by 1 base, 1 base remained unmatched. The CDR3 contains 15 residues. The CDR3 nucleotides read TGTGCCAGCAGCTTAGTTAGCGGGTCCTACAATGAGCAGTTCTTC. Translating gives CASSLVSGSYNEQFF.

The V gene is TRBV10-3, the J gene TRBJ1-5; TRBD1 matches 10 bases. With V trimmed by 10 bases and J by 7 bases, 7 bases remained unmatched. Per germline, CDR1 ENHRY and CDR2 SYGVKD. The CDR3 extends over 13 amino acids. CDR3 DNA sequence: TGTGCCACTAGACAGGGGGCAGGGCAGCCCCAGCATTTT. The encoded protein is CATRQGAGQPQHF.

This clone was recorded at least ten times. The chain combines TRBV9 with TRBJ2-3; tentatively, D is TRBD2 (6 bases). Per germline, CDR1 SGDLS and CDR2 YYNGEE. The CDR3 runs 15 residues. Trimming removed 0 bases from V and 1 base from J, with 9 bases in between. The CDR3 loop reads CASSVGGAGTDTQYF. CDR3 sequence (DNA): TGTGCCAGCAGCGTAGGCGGGGCGGGCACAGATACGCAGTATTTT.

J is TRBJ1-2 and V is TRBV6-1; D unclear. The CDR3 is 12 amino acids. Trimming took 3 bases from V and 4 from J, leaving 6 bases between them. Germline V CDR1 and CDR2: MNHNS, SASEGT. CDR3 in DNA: TGTGCCAGCAGTGACAGCCTCTATGGCTACACCTTC. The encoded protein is CASSDSLYGYTF.

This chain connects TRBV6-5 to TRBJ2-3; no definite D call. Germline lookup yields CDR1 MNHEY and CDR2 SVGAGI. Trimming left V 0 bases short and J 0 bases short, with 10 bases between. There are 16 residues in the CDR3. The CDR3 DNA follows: TGTGCCAGCAGTTACTCGAGGAAAACTAGCACAGATACGCAGTATTTT. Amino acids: CASSYSRKTSTDTQYF.

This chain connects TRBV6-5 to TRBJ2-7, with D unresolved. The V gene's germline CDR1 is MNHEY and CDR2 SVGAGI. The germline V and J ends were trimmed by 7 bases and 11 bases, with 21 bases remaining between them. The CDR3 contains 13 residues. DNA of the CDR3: TGTGCCAGCACCTCGTCCATGGACGATGTAAAGTACTTC. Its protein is CASTSSMDDVKYF.

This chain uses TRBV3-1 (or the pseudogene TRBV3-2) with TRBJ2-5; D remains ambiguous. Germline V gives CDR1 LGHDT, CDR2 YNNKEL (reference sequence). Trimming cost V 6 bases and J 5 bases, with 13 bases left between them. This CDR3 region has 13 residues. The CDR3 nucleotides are TGTGCCAGCAGGTCCAACGGTGGGGAGACCCAGTACTTC. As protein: CASRSNGGETQYF.

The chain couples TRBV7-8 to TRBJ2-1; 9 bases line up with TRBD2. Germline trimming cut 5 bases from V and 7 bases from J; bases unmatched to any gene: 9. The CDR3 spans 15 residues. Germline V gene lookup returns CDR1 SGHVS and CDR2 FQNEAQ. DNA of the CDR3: TGTGCCAGCAGCCTCTTAGCGGGAGCAAGTAATGAGCAGTTCTTC. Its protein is CASSLLAGASNEQFF.

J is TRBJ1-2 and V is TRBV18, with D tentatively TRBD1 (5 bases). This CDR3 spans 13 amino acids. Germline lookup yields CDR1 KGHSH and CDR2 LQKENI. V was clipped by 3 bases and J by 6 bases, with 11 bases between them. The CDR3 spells CASSPTERHGYTF. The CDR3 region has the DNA TGTGCCAGCTCACCGACAGAGCGACATGGCTACACCTTC.

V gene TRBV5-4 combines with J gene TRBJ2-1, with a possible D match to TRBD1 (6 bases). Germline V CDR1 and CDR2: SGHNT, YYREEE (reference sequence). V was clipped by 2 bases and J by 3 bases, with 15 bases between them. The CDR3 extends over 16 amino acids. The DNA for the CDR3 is TGTGCCAGCAGCTTTCAAGCAGGGGATTTCTACAATGAGCAGTTCTTC. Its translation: CASSFQAGDFYNEQFF. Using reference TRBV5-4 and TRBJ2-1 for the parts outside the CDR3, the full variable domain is ETGVTQSPTHLIKTRGQQVTLRCSSQSGHNTVSWYQQALGQGPQFIFQYYREEENGRGNFPPRFSGLQFPNYSSELNVNALELDDSALYLCASSFQAGDFYNEQFFGPGTRLTVL.

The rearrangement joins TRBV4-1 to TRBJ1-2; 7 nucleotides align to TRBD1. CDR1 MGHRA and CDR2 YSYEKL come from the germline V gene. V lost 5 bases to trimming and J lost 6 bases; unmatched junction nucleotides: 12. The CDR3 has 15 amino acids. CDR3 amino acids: CASSGQTGSEDGYTF. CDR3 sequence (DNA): TGCGCCAGCAGCGGCCAGACAGGGAGTGAGGATGGCTACACCTTC.

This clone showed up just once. CDR3 protein: CASSKVSGGGTDTQYF. The DNA of the CDR3 is TGTGCCAGCAGCAAAGTTAGCGGGGGAGGCACAGATACGCAGTATTTT. This chain connects TRBV21-1 to TRBJ2-3; the table calls TRBD2, which could not be checked here. TRBV21-1 is an annotated pseudogene. CDR3 length equals 16 residues.

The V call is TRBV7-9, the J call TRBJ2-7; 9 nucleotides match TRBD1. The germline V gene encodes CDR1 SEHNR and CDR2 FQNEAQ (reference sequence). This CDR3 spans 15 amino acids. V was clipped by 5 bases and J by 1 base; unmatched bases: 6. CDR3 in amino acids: CASSALGTGSYEQYF. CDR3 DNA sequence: TGTGCCAGCAGCGCCCTAGGGACAGGGTCCTACGAGCAGTACTTC.

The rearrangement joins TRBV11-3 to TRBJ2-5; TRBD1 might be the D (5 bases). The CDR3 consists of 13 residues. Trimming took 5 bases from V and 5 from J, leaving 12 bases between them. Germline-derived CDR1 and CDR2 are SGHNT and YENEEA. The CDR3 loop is CASSHRFRETQYF. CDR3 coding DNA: TGTGCCAGCAGCCACAGGTTTCGGGAGACCCAGTACTTC.

CDR3 nucleotides: TGTGCCAGCAGCCCCCACGACACGTACAACGAGCAGTACTTC. It encodes CASSPHDTYNEQYF. The chain uses TRBV9 and TRBJ2-7; no clear D gene. V lost 4 bases and J lost 5, with 16 bases in between. Germline CDR1 reads SGDLS; CDR2 reads YYNGEE. The CDR3 totals 14 residues.

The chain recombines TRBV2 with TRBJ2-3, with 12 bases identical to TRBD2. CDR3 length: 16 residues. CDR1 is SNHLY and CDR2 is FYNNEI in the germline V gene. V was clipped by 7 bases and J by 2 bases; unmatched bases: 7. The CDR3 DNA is TGTGCCAGCATATTCGGACTAGCGGGAATCACAGATACGCAGTATTTT. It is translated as CASIFGLAGITDTQYF.

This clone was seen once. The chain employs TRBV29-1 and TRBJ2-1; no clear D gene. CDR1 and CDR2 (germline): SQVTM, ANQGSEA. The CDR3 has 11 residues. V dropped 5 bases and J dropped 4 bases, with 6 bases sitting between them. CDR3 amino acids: CSVRKYNEQFF. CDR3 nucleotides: TGCAGCGTTCGCAAGTACAATGAGCAGTTCTTC.

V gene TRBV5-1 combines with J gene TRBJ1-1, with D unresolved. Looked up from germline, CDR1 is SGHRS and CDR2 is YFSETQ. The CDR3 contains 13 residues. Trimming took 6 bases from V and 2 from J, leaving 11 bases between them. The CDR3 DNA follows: TGCGCCAGCATCGGTTCCCGCAACACTGAAGCTTTCTTT. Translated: CASIGSRNTEAFF.

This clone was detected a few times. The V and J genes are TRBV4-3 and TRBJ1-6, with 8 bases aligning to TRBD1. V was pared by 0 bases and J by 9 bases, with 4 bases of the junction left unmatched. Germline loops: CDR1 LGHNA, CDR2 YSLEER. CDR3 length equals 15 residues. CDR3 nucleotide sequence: TGCGCCAGCAGCCAAGATCCAGGGGGCTTTTCACCCCTCCACTTT. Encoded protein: CASSQDPGGFSPLHF.

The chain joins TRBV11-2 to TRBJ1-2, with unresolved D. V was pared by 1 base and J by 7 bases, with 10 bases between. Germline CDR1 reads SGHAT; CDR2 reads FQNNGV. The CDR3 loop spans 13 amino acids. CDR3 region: CASSLGLRTGYTF. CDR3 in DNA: TGTGCCAGCAGCTTAGGGTTGAGGACTGGCTACACCTTC.

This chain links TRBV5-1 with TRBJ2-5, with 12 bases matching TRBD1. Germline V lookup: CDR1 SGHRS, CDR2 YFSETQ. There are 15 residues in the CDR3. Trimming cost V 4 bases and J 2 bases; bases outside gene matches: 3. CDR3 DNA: TGCGCCAGCAGCGAGGGACAGGGGGCTCAAGAGACCCAGTACTTC. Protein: CASSEGQGAQETQYF.

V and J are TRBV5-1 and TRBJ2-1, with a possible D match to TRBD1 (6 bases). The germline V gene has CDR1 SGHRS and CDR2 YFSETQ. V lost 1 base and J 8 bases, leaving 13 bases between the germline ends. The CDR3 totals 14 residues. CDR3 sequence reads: CASSLMGAQDEQFF. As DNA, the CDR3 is TGCGCCAGCAGCTTGATGGGGGCTCAGGATGAGCAGTTCTTC.

The CDR3 protein is CASSETGDEQFF. In DNA, the CDR3 is TGTGCCAGCAGTGAGACTGGGGATGAGCAGTTCTTC. V is TRBV6-1 and J is TRBJ2-1; D uncertain. The CDR3 is 12 amino acids. V lost 3 bases and J 8 bases, leaving 8 bases between the germline ends. The germline CDR1 and CDR2 sequences are MNHNS and SASEGT.

Written as DNA, the CDR3 is TGCGCCAGCAGCTTGGCCGTGGGCAGGGAGGATGGCTACACCTTC. Encoded protein: CASSLAVGREDGYTF. V and J are TRBV5-1 and TRBJ1-2; a weak D match, TRBD1 (5 bases). CDR1 and CDR2 (germline): SGHRS, YFSETQ. The CDR3 runs to 15 residues. V was shortened by 0 bases and J by 6 bases, with 15 bases between the two germline ends.

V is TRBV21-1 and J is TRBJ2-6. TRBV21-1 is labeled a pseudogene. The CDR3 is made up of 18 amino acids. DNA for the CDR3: TGTGCCAGCAGCAAACCCCCAGGGGGGGCTGATGGGGCCAACGTCCTGACTTTC. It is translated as CASSKPPGGADGANVLTF.

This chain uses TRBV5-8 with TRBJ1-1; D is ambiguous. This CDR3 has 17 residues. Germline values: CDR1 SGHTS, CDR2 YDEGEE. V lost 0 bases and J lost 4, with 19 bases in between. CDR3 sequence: CASSLDTVTWGLTEAFF. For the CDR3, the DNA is TGTGCCAGCAGCTTGGATACAGTTACTTGGGGTCTCACTGAAGCTTTCTTT.

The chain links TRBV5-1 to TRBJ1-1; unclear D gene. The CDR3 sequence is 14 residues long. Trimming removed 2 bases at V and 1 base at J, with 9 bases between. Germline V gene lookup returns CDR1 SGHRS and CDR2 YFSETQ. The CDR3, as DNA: TGCGCCAGCAGCTTCGTGATAGAGAACACTGAAGCTTTCTTT. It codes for CASSFVIENTEAFF.